The source of this T cell receptor beta chain is a study of response to subunit inactivated influenza vaccine. General observations from the study: The authors suggested that few new T cells are recruited per seasonal influenza vaccination.

TCRdb re-called the RT-PCR reads with MiXCR, one entry per CDR3 protein. Among roughly 700,000 distinct CDR3 sequences listed, 14% were seen once. Germline CDR1 SGHTA, CDR2 FQGNSA. V gave up 5 bases and J gave up 13 bases; unmatched junction bases: 5. This CDR3 has 11 amino acids. On this clonotype itself: Its target is not known.

The receptor was isolated from a man between 45 and 60 years old who received an inactivated influenza vaccine. Sequenced here: PBMCs from blood, sampled roughly 15 days before vaccination. This sequence joins TRBV7-2 and TRBJ2-4; TRBD1 aligns across 7 bases. The DNA for the CDR3 is TGTGCCAGCAGCGATCGACAGGGACAGTACTTC. As protein: CASSDRQGQYF.